Presented here are 24 T cell receptor beta chains from one specimen sequenced in a study of CD8 T cells in Susac syndrome. Random hexamers were used to reverse transcribe the RNA input (about 0.45 to 1 ug). TCRdb reanalysed the immunoSEQ multiplex PCR reads using MiXCR and keeps one entry per CDR3 protein. This table holds 150,000 to 200,000 distinct CDR3 sequences, around 94% found once. The sequencing input was CD4+ T cells from PBMCs. Every receptor here comes from a human donor in good health.

The V call is TRBV5-1, the J call TRBJ2-3, with D possibly being TRBD2 (6 bases). From germline, CDR1 is SGHRS and CDR2 YFSETQ. The CDR3 has 16 amino acids. Trimming cost V 1 base and J 0 bases, with 12 bases left between them. The CDR3 region is CASSLYGLASTDTQYF. The CDR3 nucleotides read TGCGCCAGCAGCTTGTACGGGCTAGCGAGCACAGATACGCAGTATTTT.

The rearrangement uses TRBV3-1 and TRBJ2-3; 9 nucleotides align to TRBD2. The CDR3 has 13 amino acids. V lost 11 bases and J lost 2; bases outside the gene matches: 5. Germline CDR1 reads LGHDT; CDR2 reads YNNKEL (reference sequence). The CDR3 DNA sequence: TGTGCCTCGGGCGGGGGGGTCACAGATACGCAGTATTTT. Translation gives CASGGGVTDTQYF.

V is TRBV14 and J is TRBJ1-6, with a tentative D call TRBD1 (6 bases). CDR3 length: 13 amino acids. The V and J ends lost 5 bases and 10 bases respectively, with 12 bases between them. CDR1 SGHDN and CDR2 FVKESK come from the germline V gene. The CDR3 nucleotides read TGTGCCAGCAGCTGGACAGCGGGCTCACCCCTCCACTTT. Encoded protein: CASSWTAGSPLHF.

This chain uses TRBV15 with TRBJ2-6; D is possibly TRBD1 or TRBD2 (6 bases each). This CDR3 is 15 amino acids long. Germline CDR1 and CDR2: LNHNV and YYDKDF (reference sequence). V lost 4 bases, J lost 2 bases, and 9 bases lay in between. The CDR3 here is CATSKEGAGANVLTF. The CDR3 bases are TGTGCCACCAGCAAGGAGGGGGCTGGGGCCAACGTCCTGACTTTC.

The chain uses TRBV12-2 and TRBJ2-5; no check of the table's D call, TRBD1, against the DNA was made. TRBV12-2 is an annotated pseudogene. This CDR3 is 18 amino acids long. The CDR3 spells CASFTGGQEFNLTETQYF. CDR3 in DNA: TGTGCAAGTTTCACCGGGGGACAGGAGTTTAATCTGACGGAGACCCAGTACTTC.

This clonotype has only one observation. J is TRBJ2-1 and V is TRBV5-1; D is uncertain. CDR3 length: 11 residues. The germline gives CDR1 SGHRS, CDR2 YFSETQ. Trimming removed 0 bases from V and 10 bases from J, with 5 bases in between. The CDR3 DNA reads as TGCGCCAGCAGCTTGGAGTGGGAGCAGTTCTTC. It codes for CASSLEWEQFF.

The gene calls are TRBV20-1 and TRBJ2-5; D not resolved. Trimming removed 5 bases from V and 0 bases from J, with 13 bases in between. CDR3 length: 14 residues. Germline CDR1 and CDR2: DFQATT and SNEGSKA (reference sequence). The CDR3 DNA follows: TGCAGTGCTCTCCCGGACGAGTACCAAGAGACCCAGTACTTC. Protein: CSALPDEYQETQYF.

This chain links TRBV25-1 with TRBJ1-5; 9 nucleotides match TRBD1. CDR3 length: 16 residues. J gave up 3 bases and V 5 bases, and 8 bases lay outside the gene matches. Germline CDR1 is MGHDK and CDR2 is SYGVNS. The CDR3 protein is CASSPGGQGLNQPQHF. CDR3 nucleotide sequence: TGTGCCAGCAGTCCTGGGGGACAGGGTCTCAATCAGCCCCAGCATTTT.

The chain combines TRBV6-5 with TRBJ2-1, with TRBD2 matching over 8 bases. Germline CDR1 is MNHEY and CDR2 is SVGAGI. With 4 bases clipped from V and 4 bases from J, the junction kept 12 bases outside the gene matches. This CDR3 comprises 17 residues. CDR3 amino acids: CASSWSPLAGLYNEQFF. In DNA, the CDR3 is TGTGCCAGCAGTTGGTCTCCCCTAGCGGGCCTGTACAATGAGCAGTTCTTC.

The chain recombines TRBV20-1 with TRBJ2-5; TRBD2 is a possible D gene (6 bases). The CDR3 runs to 15 residues. The germline V and J ends were trimmed by 6 bases and 4 bases, with 21 bases remaining between them. CDR1 is DFQATT, CDR2 SNEGSKA, per germline (reference sequence). The CDR3, as DNA: TGCAGTGCCACTGTGGGGGGAACCTATGGAGAGACCCAGTACTTC. Its protein product is CSATVGGTYGETQYF.

This rearrangement joins TRBV29-1 to TRBJ2-7, with a tentative D call TRBD1 (5 bases). CDR1 SQVTM and CDR2 ANQGSEA come from the germline V gene. The CDR3 loop spans 12 amino acids. The V end was cut by 8 bases, the J end by 0 bases, with 11 bases between. The CDR3 reads CSIGQNSYEQYF. CDR3 bases: TGCAGCATCGGACAAAACTCCTACGAGCAGTACTTC.

The chain carries TRBV20-1 and TRBJ2-3; D possibly uses TRBD1 or TRBD2 (6 bases each). The germline V and J ends were trimmed by 1 base and 8 bases, with 19 bases remaining between them. The CDR3 totals 15 residues. Germline V CDR1 and CDR2: DFQATT, SNEGSKA (reference sequence). DNA for the CDR3: TGCAGTGCTAGAGGGGGACATGAATTCGGGGGTACGCAGTATTTT. Translation: CSARGGHEFGGTQYF.

V and J are TRBV30 and TRBJ2-1, with 8 bases that match TRBD2. J gave up 3 bases and V 5 bases, and 3 bases lay outside the gene matches. The germline V gene encodes CDR1 GTSNPN and CDR2 SVGIG (reference sequence). The CDR3 is made up of 13 amino acids. The CDR3: CAWSGGNYNEQFF. Here the CDR3 DNA reads TGTGCCTGGTCGGGGGGGAACTACAATGAGCAGTTCTTC. The full variable domain, rest sourced from reference TRBV30 and TRBJ2-1, is SQTIHQWPATLVQPVGSPLSLECTVEGTSNPNLYWYRQAAGRGLQLLFYSVGIGQISSEVPQNLSASRPQDRQFILSSKKLLLSDSGFYLCAWSGGNYNEQFFGPGTRLTVL.

This chain uses TRBV4-3 with TRBJ2-1; no clear D. This CDR3 region has 14 residues. Germline-derived CDR1 and CDR2 are LGHNA and YSLEER. V was trimmed by 3 bases and J by 0 bases, leaving 6 bases between them. The CDR3 region has the DNA TGCGCCAGCAGCCACTCTAGCTCCTACAATGAGCAGTTCTTC. Its protein is CASSHSSSYNEQFF.

This clonotype was seen just once. The chain is built from TRBV9 and TRBJ2-7; 8 bases map to TRBD1. Looked up from germline, CDR1 is SGDLS and CDR2 is YYNGEE. The CDR3 is made up of 14 amino acids. The V gene end was trimmed by 4 bases and the J gene end by 5 bases; junction bases not matched to a gene: 8. CDR3 protein: CASSPRTGLDEQYF. CDR3 in DNA: TGTGCCAGCAGCCCGAGGACAGGGCTGGACGAGCAGTACTTC.

V and J are TRBV15 and TRBJ1-5; D is unclear. Germline V gives CDR1 LNHNV, CDR2 YYDKDF (reference sequence). Trimming pared 1 base from V and 1 base from J, leaving 8 bases between. The CDR3 totals 15 residues. DNA for the CDR3: TGTGCCACCAGCAGAGCCCCAGTCAGCAATCAGCCCCAGCATTTT. This translates into CATSRAPVSNQPQHF. Full variable domain (missing parts from reference TRBV15 and TRBJ1-5): DAMVIQNPRYQVTQFGKPVTLSCSQTLNHNVMYWYQQKSSQAPKLLFHYYDKDFNNEADTPDNFQSRRPNTSFCFLDIRSPGLGDTAMYLCATSRAPVSNQPQHFGDGTRLSIL.

This clonotype appeared once. The rearrangement links TRBV18 to TRBJ2-2, with a possible D match to TRBD2 (6 bases). Trimming removed 3 bases from V and 2 bases from J, with 25 bases in between. Germline V lookup: CDR1 KGHSH, CDR2 LQKENI. The CDR3 has 20 amino acids. For the CDR3, the DNA is TGTGCCAGCTCACCGCCTCCGGGACTCCCCGATCGATTAAACACCGGGGAGCTGTTTTTT. It encodes CASSPPPGLPDRLNTGELFF.

This clonotype showed up just a few times. The chain combines TRBV7-9 with TRBJ1-1, with D possibly being TRBD1 (5 bases). In germline, CDR1 is SEHNR, CDR2 FQNEAQ (reference sequence). Deletions cut 6 bases from V and 0 bases from J, with 8 bases between. The length of the CDR3 is 13 residues. As DNA, the CDR3 is TGTGCCAGCAGTCCGACAGTGAACACTGAAGCTTTCTTT. Its protein product is CASSPTVNTEAFF.

The V and J genes are TRBV30 and TRBJ2-1; tentatively, D is TRBD2 (5 bases). Trimming pared 2 bases from V and 6 bases from J, leaving 8 bases between. Germline V gene data show CDR1 as GTSNPN and CDR2 as SVGIG (reference sequence). CDR3 length: 12 amino acids. Written as DNA, the CDR3 is TGTGCCTGGAGTCAACGGGGCAATGAGCAGTTCTTC. It translates to CAWSQRGNEQFF.

CDR3 DNA: TGCAGTGCCACCCGCACCACAGGGGGTGGTGAGCAGTTCTTC. It is translated as CSATRTTGGGEQFF. The gene calls are TRBV20-1 and TRBJ2-1; 8 bases align to TRBD1. Germline CDR1 DFQATT, CDR2 SNEGSKA (reference sequence). The CDR3 loop spans 14 amino acids. The V segment lost 6 bases and the J segment 9 bases; nucleotides outside the gene matches: 13.

The chain carries TRBV7-9 and TRBJ2-5; TRBD2 aligns across 7 bases. This CDR3 has 16 amino acids. V was clipped by 0 bases and J by 0 bases; unmatched bases: 4. Germline-derived CDR1 and CDR2 are SEHNR and FQNEAQ (reference sequence). The DNA of the CDR3 is TGTGCCAGCAGCTTAGCGCTAGCGGAGTACCAAGAGACCCAGTACTTC. It encodes CASSLALAEYQETQYF.

The chain combines TRBV6-2 or TRBV6-3 with TRBJ2-1; 8 nucleotides agree with TRBD2. The junction had 11 bases not matched to a gene; V was cut back by 1 base and J by 3 bases. Germline CDR1 is MNHEY and CDR2 is SVGEGT. This CDR3 has 18 amino acids. The CDR3 protein is CASSYFAPGGGNYNEQFF. The CDR3 DNA follows: TGTGCCAGCAGTTACTTCGCCCCCGGGGGGGGAAACTACAATGAGCAGTTCTTC.

The chain joins TRBV3-1 to TRBJ1-2, with D unresolved. The CDR3 sequence is 14 residues long. The V end was cut by 0 bases, the J end by 4 bases, with 9 bases between. CDR1 and CDR2 (germline): LGHDT, YNNKEL (reference sequence). In DNA form, the CDR3 reads TGTGCCAGCAGCCAAGATGTCCAGCCCTATGGCTACACCTTC. This codes for CASSQDVQPYGYTF. The whole variable domain, remainder taken from reference TRBV3-1 and TRBJ1-2, is DTAVSQTPKYLVTQMGNDKSIKCEQNLGHDTMYWYKQDSKKFLKIMFSYNNKELIINETVPNRFSPKSPDKAHLNLHINSLELGDSAVYFCASSQDVQPYGYTFGSGTRLTVV.

In its sample, this clonotype was seen once. The chain recombines TRBV29-1 with TRBJ2-7, with TRBD1 identical over 9 bases. Germline trimming cut 6 bases from V and 3 bases from J; bases unmatched to any gene: 12. The CDR3 is 15 amino acids. The germline gives CDR1 SQVTM, CDR2 ANQGSEA. The CDR3 is CSVMSGTGTLYEQYF. CDR3 sequence (DNA): TGCAGCGTCATGAGCGGGACAGGGACCCTCTACGAGCAGTACTTC.